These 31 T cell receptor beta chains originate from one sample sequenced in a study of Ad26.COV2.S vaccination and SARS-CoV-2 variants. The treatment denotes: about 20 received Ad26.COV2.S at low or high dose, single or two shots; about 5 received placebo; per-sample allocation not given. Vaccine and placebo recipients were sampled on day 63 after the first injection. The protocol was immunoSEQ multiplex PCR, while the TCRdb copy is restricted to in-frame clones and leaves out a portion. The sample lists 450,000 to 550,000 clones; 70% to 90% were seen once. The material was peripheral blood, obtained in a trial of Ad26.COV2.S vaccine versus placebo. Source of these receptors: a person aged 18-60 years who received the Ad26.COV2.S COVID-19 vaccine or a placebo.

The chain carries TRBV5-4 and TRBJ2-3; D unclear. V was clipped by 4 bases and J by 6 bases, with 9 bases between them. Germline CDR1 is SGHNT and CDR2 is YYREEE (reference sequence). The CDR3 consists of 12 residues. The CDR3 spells CASSNLLDTQYF. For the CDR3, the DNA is TGTGCCAGCAGCAACCTTTTGGATACGCAGTATTTT.

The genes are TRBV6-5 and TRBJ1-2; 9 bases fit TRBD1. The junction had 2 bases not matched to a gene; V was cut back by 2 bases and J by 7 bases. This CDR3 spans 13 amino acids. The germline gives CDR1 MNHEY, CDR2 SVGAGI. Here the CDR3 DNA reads TGTGCCAGCAGTTACCTGACAGGGGGTGGCTACACCTTC. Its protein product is CASSYLTGGGYTF.

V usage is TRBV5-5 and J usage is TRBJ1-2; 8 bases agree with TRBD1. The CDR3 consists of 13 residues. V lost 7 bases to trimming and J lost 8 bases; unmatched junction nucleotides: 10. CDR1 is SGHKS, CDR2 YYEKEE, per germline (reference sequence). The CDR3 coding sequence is TGTGCCAGCGCGACAGGGGTTTTGGAAGGCTACACCTTC. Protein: CASATGVLEGYTF.

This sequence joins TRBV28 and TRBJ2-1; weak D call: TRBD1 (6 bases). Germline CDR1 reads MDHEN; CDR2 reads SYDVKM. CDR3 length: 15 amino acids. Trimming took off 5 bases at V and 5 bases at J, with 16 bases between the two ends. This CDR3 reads CASSETGTRNNEQFF. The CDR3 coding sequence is TGTGCCAGCAGTGAAACCGGGACACGAAACAATGAGCAGTTCTTC.

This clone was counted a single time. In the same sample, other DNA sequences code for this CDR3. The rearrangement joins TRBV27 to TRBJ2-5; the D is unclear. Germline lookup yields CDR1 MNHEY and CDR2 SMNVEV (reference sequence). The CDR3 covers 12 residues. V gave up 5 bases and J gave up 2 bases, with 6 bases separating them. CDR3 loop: CASSPNQETQYF. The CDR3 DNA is TGTGCCAGCAGTCCGAATCAAGAGACCCAGTACTTC.

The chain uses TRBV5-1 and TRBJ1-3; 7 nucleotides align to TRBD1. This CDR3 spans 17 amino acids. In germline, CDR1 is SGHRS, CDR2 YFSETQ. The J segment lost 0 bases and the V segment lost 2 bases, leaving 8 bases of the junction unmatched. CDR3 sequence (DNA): TGCGCCAGCAGCTTAGAGGGGACAGCGGTCTCTGGAAACACCATATATTTT. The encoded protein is CASSLEGTAVSGNTIYF.

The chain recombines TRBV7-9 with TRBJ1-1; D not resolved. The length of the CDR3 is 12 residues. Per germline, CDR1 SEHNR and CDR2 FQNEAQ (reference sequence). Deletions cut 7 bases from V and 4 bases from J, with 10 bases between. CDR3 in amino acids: CASTALVTEAFF. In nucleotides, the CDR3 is TGTGCCAGCACGGCTTTGGTCACTGAAGCTTTCTTT.

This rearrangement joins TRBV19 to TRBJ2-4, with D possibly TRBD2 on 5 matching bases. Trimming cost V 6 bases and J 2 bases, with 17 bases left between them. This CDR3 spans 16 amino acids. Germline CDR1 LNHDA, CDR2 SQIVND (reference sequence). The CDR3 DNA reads TGTGCCAGTAGCCCGTATTTCGGGATAACCAAAAACATTCAGTACTTC. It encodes CASSPYFGITKNIQYF.

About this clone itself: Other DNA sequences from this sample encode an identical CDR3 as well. CDR3: CASSFSGGGTDTQYF. The CDR3 DNA reads as TGTGCCAGCAGTTTCAGCGGGGGGGGCACAGATACGCAGTATTTT. This rearrangement joins TRBV27 to TRBJ2-3; 10 bases are shared with TRBD2. In germline, CDR1 is MNHEY, CDR2 SMNVEV (reference sequence). J was trimmed by 1 base and V by 3 bases; bases with no gene match: 1. This CDR3 has 15 residues.

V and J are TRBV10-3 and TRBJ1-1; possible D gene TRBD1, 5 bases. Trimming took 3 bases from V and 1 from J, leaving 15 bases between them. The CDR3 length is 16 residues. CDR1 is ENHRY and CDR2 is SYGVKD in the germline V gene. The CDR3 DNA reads TGTGCCATCAGTGACCCGCAGGGTCTTAGGAACACTGAAGCTTTCTTT. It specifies CAISDPQGLRNTEAFF.

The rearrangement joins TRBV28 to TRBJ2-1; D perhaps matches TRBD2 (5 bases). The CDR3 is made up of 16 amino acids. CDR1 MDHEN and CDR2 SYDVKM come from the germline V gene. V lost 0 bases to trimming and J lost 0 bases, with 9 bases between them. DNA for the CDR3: TGTGCCAGCAGTTTATGGTGGAGGAGCTCCTACAATGAGCAGTTCTTC. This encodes CASSLWWRSSYNEQFF.

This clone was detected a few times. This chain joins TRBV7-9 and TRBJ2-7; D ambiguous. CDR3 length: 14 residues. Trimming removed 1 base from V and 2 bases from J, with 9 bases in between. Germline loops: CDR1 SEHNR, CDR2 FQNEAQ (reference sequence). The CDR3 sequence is CASSLVIRPYEQYF. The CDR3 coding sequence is TGTGCCAGCAGCTTAGTTATCCGCCCCTACGAGCAGTACTTC.

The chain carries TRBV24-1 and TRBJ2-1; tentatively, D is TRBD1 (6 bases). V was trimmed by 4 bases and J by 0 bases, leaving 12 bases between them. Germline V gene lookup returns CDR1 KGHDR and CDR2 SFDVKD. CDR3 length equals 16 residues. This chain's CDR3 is CATSEGTGSSYNEQFF. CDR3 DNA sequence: TGTGCCACCAGTGAGGGTACAGGGAGCTCCTACAATGAGCAGTTCTTC.

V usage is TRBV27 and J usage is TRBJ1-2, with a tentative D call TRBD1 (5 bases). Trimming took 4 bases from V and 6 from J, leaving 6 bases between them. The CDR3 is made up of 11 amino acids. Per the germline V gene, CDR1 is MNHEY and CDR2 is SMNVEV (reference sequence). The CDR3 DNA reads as TGTGCCAGCAGTTCGGGGCATGGCTACACCTTC. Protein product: CASSSGHGYTF.

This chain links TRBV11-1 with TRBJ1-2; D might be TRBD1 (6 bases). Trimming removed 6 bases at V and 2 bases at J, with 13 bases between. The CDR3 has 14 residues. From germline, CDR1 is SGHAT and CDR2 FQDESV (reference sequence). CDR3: CASSKQGENYGYTF. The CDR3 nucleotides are TGTGCCAGCAGTAAACAGGGAGAAAACTATGGCTACACCTTC.

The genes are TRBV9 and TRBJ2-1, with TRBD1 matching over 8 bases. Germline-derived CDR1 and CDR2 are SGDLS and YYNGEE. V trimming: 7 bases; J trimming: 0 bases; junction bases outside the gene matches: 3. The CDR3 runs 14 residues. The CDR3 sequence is CASQQGDSYNEQFF. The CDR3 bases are TGTGCCAGCCAACAGGGGGACTCCTACAATGAGCAGTTCTTC. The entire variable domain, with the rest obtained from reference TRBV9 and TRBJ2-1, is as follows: DSGVTQTPKHLITATGQRVTLRCSPRSGDLSVYWYQQSLDQGLQFLIQYYNGEERAKGNILERFSAQQFPDLHSELNLSSLELGDSALYFCASQQGDSYNEQFFGPGTRLTVL.

This CDR3 reads CASSYSEGGVYGYTF. The CDR3 nucleotides are TGTGCCAGCAGTTACTCTGAGGGGGGGGTTTATGGCTACACCTTC. The chain employs TRBV6-5 and TRBJ1-2, with D tentatively TRBD1 (6 bases). Germline CDR1 reads MNHEY; CDR2 reads SVGAGI. The CDR3 contains 15 residues. V lost 0 bases and J lost 5, with 13 bases in between.

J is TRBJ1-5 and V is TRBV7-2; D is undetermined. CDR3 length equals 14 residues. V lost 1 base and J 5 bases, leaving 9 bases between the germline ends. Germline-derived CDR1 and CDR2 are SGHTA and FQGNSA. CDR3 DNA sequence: TGTGCCAGCAGCTTAGACTCAGCTTATCAGCCCCAGCATTTT. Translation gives CASSLDSAYQPQHF. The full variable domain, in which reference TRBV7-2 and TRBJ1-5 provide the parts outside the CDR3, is GAGVSQSPSNKVTEKGKDVELRCDPISGHTALYWYRQSLGQGLEFLIYFQGNSAPDKSGLPSDRFSAERTGGSVSTLTIQRTQQEDSAVYLCASSLDSAYQPQHFGDGTRLSIL.

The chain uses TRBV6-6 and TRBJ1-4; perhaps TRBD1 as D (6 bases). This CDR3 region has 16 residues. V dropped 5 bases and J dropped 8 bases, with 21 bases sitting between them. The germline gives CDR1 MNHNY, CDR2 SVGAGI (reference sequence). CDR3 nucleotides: TGTGCCAGCAGTGGGGATACAGGGCCCGGGGGGGAAAAACTGTTTTTT. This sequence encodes CASSGDTGPGGEKLFF.

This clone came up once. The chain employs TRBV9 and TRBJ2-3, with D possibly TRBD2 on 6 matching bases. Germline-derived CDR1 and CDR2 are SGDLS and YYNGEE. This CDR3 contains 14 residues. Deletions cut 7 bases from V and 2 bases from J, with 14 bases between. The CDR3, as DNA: TGTGCCAGCGCCAGACTAGGGCCCACAGATACGCAGTATTTT. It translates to CASARLGPTDTQYF.

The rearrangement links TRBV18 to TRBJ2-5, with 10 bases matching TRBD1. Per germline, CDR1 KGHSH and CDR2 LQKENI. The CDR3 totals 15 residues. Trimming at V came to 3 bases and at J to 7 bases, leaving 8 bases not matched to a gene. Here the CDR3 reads CASSPGTGETGTQYF. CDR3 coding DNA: TGTGCCAGCTCACCCGGGACAGGGGAGACGGGGACCCAGTACTTC.

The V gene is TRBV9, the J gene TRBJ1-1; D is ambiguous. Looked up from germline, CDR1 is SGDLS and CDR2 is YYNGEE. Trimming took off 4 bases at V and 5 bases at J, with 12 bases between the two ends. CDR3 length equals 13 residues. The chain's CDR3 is CASSMGGGTEAFF. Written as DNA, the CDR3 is TGTGCCAGCAGCATGGGAGGAGGGACTGAAGCTTTCTTT.

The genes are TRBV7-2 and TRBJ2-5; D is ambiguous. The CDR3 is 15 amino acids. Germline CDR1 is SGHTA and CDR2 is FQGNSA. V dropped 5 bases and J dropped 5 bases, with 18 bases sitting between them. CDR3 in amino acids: CASSPGPPPGETQYF. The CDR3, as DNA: TGTGCCAGCAGCCCAGGACCCCCGCCCGGGGAGACCCAGTACTTC. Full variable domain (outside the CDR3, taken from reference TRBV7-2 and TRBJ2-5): GAGVSQSPSNKVTEKGKDVELRCDPISGHTALYWYRQSLGQGLEFLIYFQGNSAPDKSGLPSDRFSAERTGGSVSTLTIQRTQQEDSAVYLCASSPGPPPGETQYFGPGTRLLVL.

CDR3 in amino acids: CASSSGLAGGNEQFF. The CDR3 DNA sequence: TGTGCCAGCAGCAGCGGACTAGCGGGAGGGAATGAGCAGTTCTTC. V is TRBV7-3 and J is TRBJ2-1; 15 bases map to TRBD2. The germline V gene has CDR1 SGHTA and CDR2 FQGTGA. There are 15 residues in the CDR3. The V segment lost 5 bases and the J segment 7 bases; nucleotides outside the gene matches: 3.

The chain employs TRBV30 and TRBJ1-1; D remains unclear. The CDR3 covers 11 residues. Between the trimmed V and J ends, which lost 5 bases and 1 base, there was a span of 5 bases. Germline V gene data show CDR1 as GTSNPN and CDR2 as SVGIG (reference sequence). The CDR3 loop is CAWVRNTEAFF. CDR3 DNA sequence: TGTGCCTGGGTCAGGAACACTGAAGCTTTCTTT. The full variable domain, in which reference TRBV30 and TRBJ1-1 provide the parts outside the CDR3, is SQTIHQWPATLVQPVGSPLSLECTVEGTSNPNLYWYRQAAGRGLQLLFYSVGIGQISSEVPQNLSASRPQDRQFILSSKKLLLSDSGFYLCAWVRNTEAFFGQGTRLTVV.

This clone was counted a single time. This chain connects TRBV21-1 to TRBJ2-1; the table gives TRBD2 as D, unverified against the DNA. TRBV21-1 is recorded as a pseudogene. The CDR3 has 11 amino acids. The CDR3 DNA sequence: TGTGCCAGCAGCAGCTGGGAGGGGCAGTTCTTC. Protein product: CASSSWEGQFF.

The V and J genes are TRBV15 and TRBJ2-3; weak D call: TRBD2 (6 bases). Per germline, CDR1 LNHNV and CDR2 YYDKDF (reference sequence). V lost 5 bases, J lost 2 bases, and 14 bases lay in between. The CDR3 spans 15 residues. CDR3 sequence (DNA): TGTGCCACCAGCCTGGGGGGACGAGACACAGATACGCAGTATTTT. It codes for CATSLGGRDTDTQYF.

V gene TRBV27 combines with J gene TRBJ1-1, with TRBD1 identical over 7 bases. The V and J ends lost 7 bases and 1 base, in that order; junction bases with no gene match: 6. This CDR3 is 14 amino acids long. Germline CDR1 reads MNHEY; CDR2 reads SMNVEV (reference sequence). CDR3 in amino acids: CASTSRGGNTEAFF. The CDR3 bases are TGTGCCAGCACCTCCAGGGGGGGGAACACTGAAGCTTTCTTT.

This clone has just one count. The CDR3 reads CASSVVSNYGYTF. The CDR3 DNA sequence: TGTGCCAGCAGCGTAGTGTCTAACTATGGCTACACCTTC. The chain couples TRBV9 to TRBJ1-2; D not certain. CDR3 size: 13 residues. Germline CDR1 is SGDLS and CDR2 is YYNGEE. V was cut by 0 bases and J by 0 bases, with 3 bases left in between. Full variable domain (outside the CDR3, taken from reference TRBV9 and TRBJ1-2): DSGVTQTPKHLITATGQRVTLRCSPRSGDLSVYWYQQSLDQGLQFLIQYYNGEERAKGNILERFSAQQFPDLHSELNLSSLELGDSALYFCASSVVSNYGYTFGSGTRLTVV.

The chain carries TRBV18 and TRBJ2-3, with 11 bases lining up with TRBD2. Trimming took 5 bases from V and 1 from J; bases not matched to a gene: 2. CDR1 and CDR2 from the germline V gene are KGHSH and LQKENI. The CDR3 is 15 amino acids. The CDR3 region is CASSTLAGGTDTQYF. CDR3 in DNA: TGTGCCAGCTCAACACTAGCGGGGGGCACAGATACGCAGTATTTT.

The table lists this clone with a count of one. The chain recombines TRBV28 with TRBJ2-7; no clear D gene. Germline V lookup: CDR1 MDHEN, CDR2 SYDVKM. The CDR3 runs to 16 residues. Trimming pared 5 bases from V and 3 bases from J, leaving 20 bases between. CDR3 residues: CASSLPIFRPRYEQYF. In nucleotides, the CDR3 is TGTGCCAGCAGTCTCCCAATATTCCGGCCACGCTACGAGCAGTACTTC. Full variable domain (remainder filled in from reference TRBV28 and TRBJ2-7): DVKVTQSSRYLVKRTGEKVFLECVQDMDHENMFWYRQDPGLGLRLIYFSYDVKMKEKGDIPEGYSVSREKKERFSLILESASTNQTSMYLCASSLPIFRPRYEQYFGPGTRLTVT.